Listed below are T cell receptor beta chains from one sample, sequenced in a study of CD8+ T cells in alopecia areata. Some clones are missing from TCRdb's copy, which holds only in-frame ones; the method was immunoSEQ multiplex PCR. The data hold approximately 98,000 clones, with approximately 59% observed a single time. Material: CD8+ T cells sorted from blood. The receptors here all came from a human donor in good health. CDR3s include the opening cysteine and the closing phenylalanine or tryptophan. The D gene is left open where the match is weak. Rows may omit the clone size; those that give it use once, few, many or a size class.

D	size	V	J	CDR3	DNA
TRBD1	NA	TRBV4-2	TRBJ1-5	CASSQDLNGRGHGNQPQHF	TGTGCCAGCAGCCAAGATCTGAATGGCAGGGGGCATGGCAATCAGCCCCAGCATTTT
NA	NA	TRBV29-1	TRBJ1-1	CSVGVVGTEAFF	TGCAGCGTTGGGGTTGTGGGCACTGAAGCTTTCTTT
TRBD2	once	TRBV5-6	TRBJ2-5	CASSLAAGGPETQYF	TGTGCCAGCAGCTTGGCGGCGGGGGGGCCGGAGACCCAGTACTTC
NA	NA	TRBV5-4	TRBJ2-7	CASSLAPGWSYEQYF	TGTGCCAGCAGCTTGGCTCCTGGGTGGTCCTACGAGCAGTACTTC
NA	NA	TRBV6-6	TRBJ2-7	CASSTPWASLRGQYF	TGTGCCAGCAGTACCCCTTGGGCGAGTCTACGTGGGCAGTACTTC
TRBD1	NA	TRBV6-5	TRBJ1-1	CASSQGVAGTGAFF	TGTGCCAGCAGCCAAGGGGTCGCGGGGACAGGAGCTTTCTTT
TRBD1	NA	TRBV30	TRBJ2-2	CACSGTGGTGELFF	TGTGCCTGCTCTGGGACAGGGGGCACCGGGGAGCTGTTTTTT
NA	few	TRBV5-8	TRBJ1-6	CASSGADSPLHF	TGTGCCAGCAGCGGGGCGGATTCACCCCTCCACTTT
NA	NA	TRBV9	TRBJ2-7	CASSVGSQGSYEQYF	TGTGCCAGCAGCGTAGGATCACAGGGCTCCTACGAGCAGTACTTC
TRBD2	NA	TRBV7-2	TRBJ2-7	CASSFLAGGPLYEQYF	TGTGCCAGCAGCTTCCTAGCGGGGGGGCCGCTCTACGAGCAGTACTTC
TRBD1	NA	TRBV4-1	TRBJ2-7	CASSPQGTGPYEQYF	TGCGCCAGCAGCCCCCAGGGGACAGGGCCGTACGAGCAGTACTTC
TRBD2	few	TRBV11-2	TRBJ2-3	CASSPGWGGGDTQYF	TGTGCCAGCAGCCCGGGATGGGGCGGGGGGGATACGCAGTATTTT
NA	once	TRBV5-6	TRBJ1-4	CASSLDAAPREEKLFF	TGTGCCAGCAGCTTGGATGCGGCCCCCCGGGAAGAAAAACTGTTTTTT
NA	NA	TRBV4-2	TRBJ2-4	CASSEQGTRGKNIQYF	TGTGCCAGCAGCGAACAGGGTACGAGGGGCAAAAACATTCAGTACTTC
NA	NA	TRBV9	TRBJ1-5	CASSAWGNQPQHF	TGTGCCAGCAGCGCTTGGGGGAATCAGCCCCAGCATTTT
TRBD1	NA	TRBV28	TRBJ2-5	CASSPGQVGQETQYF	TGTGCCAGCAGCCCGGGACAGGTTGGGCAGGAGACCCAGTACTTC
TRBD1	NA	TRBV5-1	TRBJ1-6	CASSLETGDHSPLHF	TGCGCCAGCAGCTTGGAGACAGGGGACCATTCACCCCTCCACTTT
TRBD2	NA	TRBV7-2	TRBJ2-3	CASSLDFPSGDTDTQYF	TGTGCCAGCAGCTTAGATTTCCCCAGCGGGGATACAGATACGCAGTATTTT
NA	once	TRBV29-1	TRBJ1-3	CSVAGNGNTIYF	TGCAGCGTTGCAGGGAACGGAAACACCATATATTTT
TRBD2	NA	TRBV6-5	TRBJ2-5	CASRPGLADQETQYF	TGTGCCAGCAGGCCGGGACTAGCGGACCAAGAGACCCAGTACTTC
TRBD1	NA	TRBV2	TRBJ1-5	CASSETTGPYAPQHF	TGTGCCAGCAGCGAAACGACAGGGCCGTATGCGCCCCAGCATTTT
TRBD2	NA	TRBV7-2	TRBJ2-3	CASSLVGASGGPIDTQYF	TGTGCCAGCAGCTTAGTAGGAGCTAGCGGGGGGCCTATAGATACGCAGTATTTT
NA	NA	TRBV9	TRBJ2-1	CASSGNEQFF	TGTGCCAGCAGCGGGAATGAGCAGTTCTTC
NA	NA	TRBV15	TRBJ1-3	CATSSPDQGFFGNTIYF	TGTGCCACCAGCAGCCCCGACCAGGGATTCTTTGGAAACACCATATATTTT
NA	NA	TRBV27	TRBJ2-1	CASSFNYPQSDEQFF	TGTGCCAGCAGTTTCAATTACCCCCAGTCCGATGAGCAGTTCTTC
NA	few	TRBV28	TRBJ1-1	CASTLTLTTEAFF	TGTGCCAGCACTTTGACCTTGACGACTGAAGCTTTCTTT
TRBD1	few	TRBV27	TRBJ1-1	CASSLGTGVEAFF	TGTGCCAGCAGTTTAGGGACAGGGGTTGAAGCTTTCTTT
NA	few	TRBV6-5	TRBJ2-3	CAAAPEGGATDTQYF	TGTGCCGCAGCCCCGGAAGGGGGGGCGACAGATACGCAGTATTTT
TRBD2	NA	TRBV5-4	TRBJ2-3	CAINLAGSSTDTQYF	TGTGCCATCAACCTAGCGGGTTCTAGCACAGATACGCAGTATTTT
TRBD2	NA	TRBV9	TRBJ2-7	CASSPTSGGAYEQYF	TGTGCCAGCAGCCCGACCAGCGGGGGAGCGTACGAGCAGTACTTC
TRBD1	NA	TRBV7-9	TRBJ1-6	CAVEGGQGPSYNSPLHF	TGTGCCGTAGAAGGGGGACAGGGCCCCTCCTATAATTCACCCCTCCACTTT
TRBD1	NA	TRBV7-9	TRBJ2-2	CASSPGDRHTGELFF	TGTGCCAGCAGTCCAGGGGACAGACACACCGGGGAGCTGTTTTTT
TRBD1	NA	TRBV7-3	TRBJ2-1	CASGQGTGFF	TGTGCCAGCGGACAGGGGACGGGGTTCTTC
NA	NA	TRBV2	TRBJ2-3	CASVRGTDTQYF	TGTGCCAGCGTCAGGGGCACAGATACGCAGTATTTT
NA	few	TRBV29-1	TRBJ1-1	CSVDRVAAFF	TGCAGCGTTGACAGGGTCGCAGCTTTCTTT
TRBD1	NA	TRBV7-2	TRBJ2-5	CASSSGGPETQYF	TGTGCCAGCAGCTCAGGGGGACCAGAGACCCAGTACTTC
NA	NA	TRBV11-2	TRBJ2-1	CASSGDGGEQFF	TGTGCCAGCAGCGGGGACGGGGGTGAGCAGTTCTTC
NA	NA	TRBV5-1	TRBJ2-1	CASSSSFPLRGPSYNEQFF	TGCGCCAGCAGCTCCTCCTTTCCCCTTCGGGGGCCCTCCTACAATGAGCAGTTCTTC
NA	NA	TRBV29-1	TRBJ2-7	CSVESVEGGAEQYF	TGCAGCGTCGAATCGGTAGAGGGGGGCGCCGAGCAGTACTTC
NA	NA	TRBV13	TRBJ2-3	CASSDDRTARPSSTDTQYF	TGTGCCAGCAGCGATGACAGGACCGCCCGCCCCTCTAGCACAGATACGCAGTATTTT
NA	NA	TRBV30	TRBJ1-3	CAWDPGTLSGNTIYF	TGTGCCTGGGATCCGGGTACACTCTCTGGAAACACCATATATTTT
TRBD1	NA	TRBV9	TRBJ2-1	CASSAPTGERNNEQFF	TGTGCCAGCAGCGCCCCGACAGGGGAACGAAACAATGAGCAGTTCTTC
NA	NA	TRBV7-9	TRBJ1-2	CASSSSAYGYTF	TGTGCCAGCAGCTCCTCAGCCTATGGCTACACCTTC
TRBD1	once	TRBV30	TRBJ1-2	CAWGQGGSRGYTF	TGTGCCTGGGGCCAGGGGGGATCGCGTGGCTACACCTTC
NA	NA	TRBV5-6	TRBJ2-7	CASSLTELEQYF	TGTGCCAGCAGCTTGACTGAGCTGGAGCAGTACTTC
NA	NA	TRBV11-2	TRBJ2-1	CASSQGREQFF	TGTGCCAGCAGCCAGGGGAGAGAGCAGTTCTTC
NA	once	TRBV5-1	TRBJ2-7	CASSLVWQGDEQYF	TGCGCCAGCAGCTTGGTTTGGCAGGGCGACGAGCAGTACTTC
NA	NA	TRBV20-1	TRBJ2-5	CSARIEETQYF	TGCAGTGCGAGGATCGAAGAGACCCAGTACTTC
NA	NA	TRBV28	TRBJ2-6	CASSSPWGIGRSGANVLTF	TGTGCCAGCAGTTCCCCTTGGGGGATAGGGAGATCTGGGGCCAACGTCCTGACTTTC
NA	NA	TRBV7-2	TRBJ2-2	CASSLSGPGELFF	TGTGCCAGCAGCTTAAGCGGGCCCGGGGAGCTGTTTTTT
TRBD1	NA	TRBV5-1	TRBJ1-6	CASSSGTGNSPLHF	TGCGCCAGCAGCTCCGGGACAGGGAACTCACCCCTCCACTTT
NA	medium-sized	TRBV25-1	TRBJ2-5	CASSERGSFETQYF	TGTGCCAGCAGTGAACGAGGATCTTTCGAGACCCAGTACTTC
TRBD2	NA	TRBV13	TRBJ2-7	CASSLIGGYYEQYF	TGTGCCAGCAGCTTAATCGGGGGGTACTACGAGCAGTACTTC
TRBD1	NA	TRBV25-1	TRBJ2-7	CASSGTGDNYEQYF	TGTGCCAGCAGTGGGACAGGGGACAACTACGAGCAGTACTTC